These 8 T cell receptor beta chains were sequenced from one sample in a study of cytomegalovirus exposure and HLA in healthy donors. PCR was performed using 60 Vbeta and 13 Jbeta primers. This table comes from immunoSEQ multiplex PCR, and its TCRdb copy is limited to in-frame clones, with some not included. The sample yields fewer than 95,000 clones, roughly four fifths seen once. Material: PBMCs. Receptor source: a young man in good health and CMV-seronegative.

The chain links TRBV27 to TRBJ1-2; D is ambiguous. Per the germline V gene, CDR1 is MNHEY and CDR2 is SMNVEV (reference sequence). This CDR3 has 15 amino acids. Trimming removed 5 bases at V and 6 bases at J, with 19 bases between. This chain's CDR3 is CASSPGSWGGNGYTF. CDR3 DNA sequence: TGTGCCAGCAGTCCCGGATCATGGGGAGGGAATGGCTACACCTTC.

This clone was counted between two and nine times. The rearrangement uses TRBV7-6 and TRBJ1-4; no clear D. Looked up from germline, CDR1 is SGHVS and CDR2 is FNYEAQ. Trimming took 0 bases from V and 5 from J, leaving 7 bases between them. This CDR3 is 14 amino acids long. CDR3 sequence (DNA): TGTGCCAGCAGCTTAGCGTCGCGGAATGAAAAACTGTTTTTT. It yields the protein CASSLASRNEKLFF. The complete variable domain, with remaining parts taken from reference TRBV7-6 and TRBJ1-4, reads GAGVSQSPRYKVTKRGQDVALRCDPISGHVSLYWYRQALGQGPEFLTYFNYEAQQDKSGLPNDRFSAERPEGSISTLTIQRTEQRDSAMYRCASSLASRNEKLFFGSGTQLSVL.

This clone was observed once. V usage is TRBV11-2 and J usage is TRBJ2-5; D may be TRBD1 (6 bases). This CDR3 spans 13 amino acids. From germline, CDR1 is SGHAT and CDR2 FQNNGV. Trimming pared 8 bases from V and 4 bases from J, leaving 14 bases between. The CDR3 coding sequence is TGTGCCAGCGGGCACAGGGTTTTAGAGACCCAGTACTTC. This codes for CASGHRVLETQYF.

J is TRBJ2-3 and V is TRBV27, with D possibly being TRBD1 (6 bases). The germline V and J ends were trimmed by 2 bases and 2 bases, with 8 bases remaining between them. Germline CDR1 and CDR2: MNHEY and SMNVEV (reference sequence). The CDR3 runs 14 residues. CDR3 sequence reads: CASSLGGHTDTQYF. The CDR3 nucleotides are TGTGCCAGCAGTTTAGGGGGACACACAGATACGCAGTATTTT.

CDR3 in DNA: TGTGCCAGCTCACCACTTGGGACACTTGGATCGAACACTGAAGCTTTCTTT. Its protein product is CASSPLGTLGSNTEAFF. This sequence joins TRBV18 and TRBJ1-1; D perhaps matches TRBD1 (6 bases). This CDR3 spans 17 amino acids. Trimming removed 1 base at V and 1 base at J, with 16 bases between. The germline gives CDR1 KGHSH, CDR2 LQKENI. Based on the CDR3 plus reference TRBV18 and TRBJ1-1, the full variable domain is NAGVMQNPRHLVRRRGQEARLRCSPMKGHSHVYWYRQLPEEGLKFMVYLQKENIIDESGMPKERFSAEFPKEGPSILRIQQVVRGDSAAYFCASSPLGTLGSNTEAFFGQGTRLTVV.

The V gene is TRBV7-9, the J gene TRBJ1-3; 7 bases match TRBD1. Germline CDR1 reads SEHNR; CDR2 reads FQNEAQ (reference sequence). V dropped 2 bases and J dropped 5; count of bases not matched to a gene: 3. This CDR3 spans 14 amino acids. The CDR3 DNA is TGTGCCAGCAGCTTAACAGGGGATCGAAACACCATATATTTT. Its protein is CASSLTGDRNTIYF.

The chain is built from TRBV6-5 and TRBJ1-2; no reliable D call. Germline V CDR1 and CDR2: MNHEY, SVGAGI. The CDR3 contains 13 residues. V was shortened by 6 bases and J by 8 bases, with 16 bases between the two germline ends. The CDR3: CASSPSSGFGYTF. In DNA form, the CDR3 reads TGTGCCAGCAGCCCCAGTTCGGGGTTCGGCTACACCTTC.

The chain has TRBV27 and TRBJ2-1, with D possibly TRBD1 on 6 matching bases. Trimming stripped 1 base from V and 12 bases from J, with 16 bases between. There are 14 residues in the CDR3. Germline CDR1 and CDR2: MNHEY and SMNVEV (reference sequence). The CDR3 protein is CASSLLDSRVGQFF. CDR3 nucleotides: TGTGCCAGCAGTTTATTGGACAGCCGGGTCGGGCAGTTCTTC.